This T cell receptor (beta chain) is from a study of T cell changes during pregnancy in multiple sclerosis (dated by TCRdb to the late 2010s). As for the study more broadly: Changes in the T cell repertoire over the course of pregnancy were examined in this study in women with multiple sclerosis.

To note about this clone: Its binding antigen is unknown. No base quality information exists; no much larger clone differs at one position.

In the germline V gene, CDR1 corresponds to SGHTA and CDR2 to FQGTGA. V is pruned by 4 bases and J by 8 bases, leaving 7 bases of the junction without a gene match. The CDR3 has 15 amino acids, counting the end cysteine and phenylalanine. Only the CDR3 portion is preserved as DNA: 45 bases, with reading frame beginning at the first base. The receptor library was made with the immunoSEQ multiplex PCR assay. Drawn from immuneACCESS, this table holds only the in-frame rearrangements with V and J called that TCRdb kept. Clones are partly lost; checked studies trace under half to an unresolved V gene and leave the rest unexplained. This sample comprises roughly 110,000 clones, about 90% of them detected only once. The top ten clones comprise roughly 0.78% of the sample.

The specimen comprised peripheral blood, sampled in the third trimester of pregnancy. The sequence derives from a female donor in good health, enrolled as a control in a pregnancy study. The chain links TRBV7-3 with TRBJ2-1; 11 middle bases align to TRBD2. The CDR3 protein: CASSYGTSGSHEQFF. Here is the DNA: TGTGCCAGCAGCTACGGGACTAGCGGCTCCCATGAGCAGTTCTTC.